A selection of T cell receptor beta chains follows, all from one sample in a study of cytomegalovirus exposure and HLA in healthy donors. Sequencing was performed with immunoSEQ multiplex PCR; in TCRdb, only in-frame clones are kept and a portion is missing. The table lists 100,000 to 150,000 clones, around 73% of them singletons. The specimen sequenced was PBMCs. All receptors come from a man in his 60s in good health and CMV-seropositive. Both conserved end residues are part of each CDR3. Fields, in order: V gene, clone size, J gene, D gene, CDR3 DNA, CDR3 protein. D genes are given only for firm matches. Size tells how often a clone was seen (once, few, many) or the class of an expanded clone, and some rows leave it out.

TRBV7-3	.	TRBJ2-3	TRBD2	TGTGCCAGCAGCCGGTTGGGCGGGGGGGCGACAGATACGCAGTATTTT	CASSRLGGGATDTQYF
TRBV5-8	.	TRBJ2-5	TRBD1	TGTGCCAGCAGCCCCGGACAGGGACAAGAGACCCAGTACTTC	CASSPGQGQETQYF
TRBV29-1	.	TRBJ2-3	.	TGCAGCGTTGAAGCCCCCGGGGGGCGCACAGATACGCAGTATTTT	CSVEAPGGRTDTQYF
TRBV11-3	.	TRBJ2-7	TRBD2	TGTGCCAGCAGCTTAGAAGCGGGGTCCGAGCAGTACTTC	CASSLEAGSEQYF
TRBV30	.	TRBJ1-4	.	TGTGCCTGGACCCAGGGAGGGGTTAACGAAAAACTGTTTTTT	CAWTQGGVNEKLFF
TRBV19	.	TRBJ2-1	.	TGTGCCAGTAGTATAGGGGGCATCTCCTACAATGAGCAGTTCTTC	CASSIGGISYNEQFF
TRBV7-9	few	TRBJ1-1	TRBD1	TGTGCCAGCAGCCGTGACAGGGACACTGAAGCTTTCTTT	CASSRDRDTEAFF
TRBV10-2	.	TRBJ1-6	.	TGCGCCAGCAGTGAGTCGAGGTCACCCCTCCACTTT	CASSESRSPLHF
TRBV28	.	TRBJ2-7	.	TGTGCCAGCCAAGACTCGCTCACCTCCTACGAGCAGTACTTC	CASQDSLTSYEQYF
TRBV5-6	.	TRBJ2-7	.	TGTGCCAGCAGCTCGAGTTCGGGTCGCGAGCAGTACTTC	CASSSSSGREQYF
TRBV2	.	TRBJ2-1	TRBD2	TGTGCCAGCAAGACTAGCGGGGGGACCTACAATGAGCAGTTCTTC	CASKTSGGTYNEQFF
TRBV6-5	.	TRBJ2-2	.	TGTGCCAGCAGTCCTCGGGTGCCTGGCGGGAAGCTGTTTTTT	CASSPRVPGGKLFF
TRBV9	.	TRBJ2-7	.	TGTGCCAGCAGCGTAGGAAAAGGGGATTTCGAGCAGTACTTC	CASSVGKGDFEQYF
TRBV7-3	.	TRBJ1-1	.	TGTGCCAGCAGCGGGGGCGTTTTTGACACTGAAGCTTTCTTT	CASSGGVFDTEAFF
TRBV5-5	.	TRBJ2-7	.	TGTGCCAGCAGCTTCTTTGAGGCGGGGATCTACGAGCAGTACTTC	CASSFFEAGIYEQYF
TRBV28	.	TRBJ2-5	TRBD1	TGTGCCAGCAGAATTGAGACAGGGGTCGTTACCCAGTACTTC	CASRIETGVVTQYF
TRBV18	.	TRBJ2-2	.	TGTGCCAGCTCACCCCGTTGGGCCCCCCTGGCCGGGGAGCTGTTTTTT	CASSPRWAPLAGELFF
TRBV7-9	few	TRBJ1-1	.	TGTGCCAGCACCCGGCTTGGAGTCCAGAACACTGAAGCTTTCTTT	CASTRLGVQNTEAFF
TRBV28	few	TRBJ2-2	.	TGTGCCAGCAGTTTCGCCGGGACACGGAACACCGGGGAGCTGTTTTTT	CASSFAGTRNTGELFF
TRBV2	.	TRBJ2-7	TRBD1	TGTACCAGCAGTGAAACGACCGTCGGGACAGGGAAATACGAGCAGTACTTC	CTSSETTVGTGKYEQYF
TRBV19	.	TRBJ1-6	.	TGTGCCAGTAGTAATTACAGGGTTCAGAATTCACCCCTCCACTTT	CASSNYRVQNSPLHF
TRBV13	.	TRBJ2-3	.	TGTGCCAGCAGATCCTGGACTGGTCGAGATACGCAGTATTTT	CASRSWTGRDTQYF
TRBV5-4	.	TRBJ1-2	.	TGTGCCAGCAGCTCAGCCGGGACAATCAACTATGGCTACACCTTC	CASSSAGTINYGYTF
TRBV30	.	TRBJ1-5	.	TGTGCCTGGAGTCCTCAGGGGAATCAGCCCCAGCATTTT	CAWSPQGNQPQHF
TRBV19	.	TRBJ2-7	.	TGTGCCAGTAGTATAGATCTCGGGTACGAGCAGTACTTC	CASSIDLGYEQYF
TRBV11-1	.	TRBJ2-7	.	TGTGCCAGCAGCTTAAGGCGGGGACGATCCTACGAGCAGTACTTC	CASSLRRGRSYEQYF
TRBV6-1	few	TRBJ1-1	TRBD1	TGTGCCAGCAGTGTTCAGGGGGTTTCCACTGAAGCTTTCTTT	CASSVQGVSTEAFF
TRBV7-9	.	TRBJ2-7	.	TGTGCCAGCAGCCCCCTCGGAAACAGCCTACCCTACGAGCAGTACTTC	CASSPLGNSLPYEQYF
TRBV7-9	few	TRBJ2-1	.	TGTGCCAGCAGCCTACTTCATCGGACAGTTCCAATTTCCAATGAGCAGTTCTTC	CASSLLHRTVPISNEQFF
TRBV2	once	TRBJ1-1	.	TGTGCCAGCAGTTTGGGAGAGAACACTGAAGCTTTCTTT	CASSLGENTEAFF